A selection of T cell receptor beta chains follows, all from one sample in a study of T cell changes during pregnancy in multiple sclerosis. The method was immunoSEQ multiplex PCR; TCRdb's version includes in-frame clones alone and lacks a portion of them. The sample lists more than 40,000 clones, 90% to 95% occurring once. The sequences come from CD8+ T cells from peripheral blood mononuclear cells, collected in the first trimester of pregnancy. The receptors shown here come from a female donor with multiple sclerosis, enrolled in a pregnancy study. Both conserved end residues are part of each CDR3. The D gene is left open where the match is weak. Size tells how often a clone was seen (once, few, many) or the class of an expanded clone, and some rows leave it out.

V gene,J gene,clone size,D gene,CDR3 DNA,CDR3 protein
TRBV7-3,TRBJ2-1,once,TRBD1,TGTGCCAGCAGCTTAGCCGGGACAGCATACAATGAGCAGTTCTTC,CASSLAGTAYNEQFF
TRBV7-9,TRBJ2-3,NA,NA,TGTGCCAGCAGCTCAAGGGGGTCCGGGACAGATACGCAGTATTTT,CASSSRGSGTDTQYF
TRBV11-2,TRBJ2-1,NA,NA,TGTGCCAGCAGCTTAGATGGGGGGGAGCAGTTCTTC,CASSLDGGEQFF
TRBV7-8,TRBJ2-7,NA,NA,TGTGCCAGCAGACTACCGGGACTCGGGTACGAGCAGTACTTC,CASRLPGLGYEQYF
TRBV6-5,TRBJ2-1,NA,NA,TGTGCCAGCAAGGGGATCTACAATGAGCAGTTCTTC,CASKGIYNEQFF
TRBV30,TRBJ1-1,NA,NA,TGTGCCTGGAGTGTACTGTTAGGGGGGGGCACTGAAGCTTTCTTT,CAWSVLLGGGTEAFF
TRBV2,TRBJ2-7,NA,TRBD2,TGTGCCAGCAGTGAATTGGCTAGCGGGAGTAACGAGCAGTACTTC,CASSELASGSNEQYF
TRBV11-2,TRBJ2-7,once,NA,TGTGCCAGCAGCTTAGAGGACAGAGTATACGAGCAGTACTTC,CASSLEDRVYEQYF
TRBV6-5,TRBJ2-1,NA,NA,TGTGCCAGCAGTGCCGGGACTCGGGGACCGATTGAGCAGTTCTTC,CASSAGTRGPIEQFF
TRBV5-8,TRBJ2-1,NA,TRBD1,TGTGCCAGCAGCGACGGACAGGGGGACGATGAGCAGTTCTTC,CASSDGQGDDEQFF
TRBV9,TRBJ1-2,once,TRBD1,TGTGCCAGCAGCGTATTCGGTTGGGGGGGTACCCGGACAGGGGTGGCCTATGGCTACACCTTC,CASSVFGWGGTRTGVAYGYTF
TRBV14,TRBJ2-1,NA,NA,TGTGCCAGCAGCTCGCGGGGTTCCTACAATGAGCAGTTCTTC,CASSSRGSYNEQFF
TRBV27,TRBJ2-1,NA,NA,TGTGCCAGCACCCCAGGCGGGGGCATAAATGAGCAGTTCTTC,CASTPGGGINEQFF
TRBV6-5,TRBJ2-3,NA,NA,TGTGCCAGCAGTTACTCGACCGGGGGAAGCACAGATACGCAGTATTTT,CASSYSTGGSTDTQYF
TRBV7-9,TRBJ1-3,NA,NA,TGTGCCAGCAGCTTAGTCGGTGACGTCTGGTCTAGCTCTGGAAACACCATATATTTT,CASSLVGDVWSSSGNTIYF
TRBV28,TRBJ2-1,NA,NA,TGTGCCAGCACCTTTTCAGACACCTACAATGAGCAGTTCTTC,CASTFSDTYNEQFF
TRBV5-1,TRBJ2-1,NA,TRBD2,TGCGCCAGCAGCTGGTCCGGGACTAGCGGCTACAATGAGCAGTTCTTC,CASSWSGTSGYNEQFF
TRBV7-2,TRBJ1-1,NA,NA,TGTGCCAGCAGCTTAAAGCTGGGGGGGGAAGCTTTCTTT,CASSLKLGGEAFF
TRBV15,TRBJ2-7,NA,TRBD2,TGTGCCACCAGCAGAGATCGATTAGCAGCGGGGGCCCTCGACGAGCAGTACTTC,CATSRDRLAAGALDEQYF
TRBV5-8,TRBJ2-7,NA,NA,TGTGCCAGCAGCCCACTACAGGGATCTATTTCCTACGAGCAGTACTTC,CASSPLQGSISYEQYF
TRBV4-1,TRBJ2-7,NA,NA,TGCGCCAGCAGCCAAGGTCCGGGGTCCGAGCAGTACTTC,CASSQGPGSEQYF
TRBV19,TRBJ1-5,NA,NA,TGTGCCAGTAGAGTACCTGGGGGGGCGAGACAGCCCCAGCATTTT,CASRVPGGARQPQHF
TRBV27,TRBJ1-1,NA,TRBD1,TGTGCCAGCAGTTTATCTTTAATTGGACAGGGACCCGATTTCTTT,CASSLSLIGQGPDFF
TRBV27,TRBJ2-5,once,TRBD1,TGTGCCAGCAGTCCCCCACGGGACAGGGGATATAATTTTATGGAGACCCAGTACTTC,CASSPPRDRGYNFMETQYF
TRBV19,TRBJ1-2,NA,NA,TGTGCCAGTAGCGACGGGTCCCCGGCCCACTATGGCTACACCTTC,CASSDGSPAHYGYTF
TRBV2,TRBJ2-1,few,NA,TGTGCCAGCAGTGGACTTGTGTCCTACAATGAGCAGTTCTTC,CASSGLVSYNEQFF
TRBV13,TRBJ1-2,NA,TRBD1,TGTGCCAGCAGCTTAGCCGGGACAGCGGTTGGGGGCTACACCTTC,CASSLAGTAVGGYTF
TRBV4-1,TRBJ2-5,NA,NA,TGCGCCAGCAGCCAAGATAATCCAGAGACCCAGTACTTC,CASSQDNPETQYF
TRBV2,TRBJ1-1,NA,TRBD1,TGTGCCGAAGGGGGCGCGGTAGGAACTGAAGCTTTCTTT,CAEGGAVGTEAFF
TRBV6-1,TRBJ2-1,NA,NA,TGTGCCAGCAGTACTAGCAATGAGCAGTTCTTC,CASSTSNEQFF
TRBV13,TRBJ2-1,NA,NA,TGTGCCAGCAGCTTCCCCCGGGAACTCTACAATGAGCAGTTCTTC,CASSFPRELYNEQFF
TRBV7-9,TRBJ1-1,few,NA,TGTGCCAGCACCCCCTCCTCCGGGGACACTGAAGCTTTCTTT,CASTPSSGDTEAFF
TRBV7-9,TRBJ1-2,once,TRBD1,TGTGCCAGCAGCTTAGGGGCAGGGGGCTATGGCTACACCTTC,CASSLGAGGYGYTF
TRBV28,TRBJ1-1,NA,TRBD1,TGTGCCAGCACCTTCCGAGCGACAGGGAAAGCTTTCTTT,CASTFRATGKAFF
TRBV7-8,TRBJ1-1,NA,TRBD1,TGTGCCAGCCAGCAGGGGGTCTGGAGGAACACTGAAGCTTTCTTT,CASQQGVWRNTEAFF
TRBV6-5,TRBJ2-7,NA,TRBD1,TGTGCCAGCAGCAGGTTGGACAGGGCCTACGAGCAGTACTTC,CASSRLDRAYEQYF
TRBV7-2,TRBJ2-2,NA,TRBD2,TGTGCCAGCAGCTTACTAGCGGGGGTTTACACCGGGGAGCTGTTTTTT,CASSLLAGVYTGELFF
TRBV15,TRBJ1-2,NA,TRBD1,TGTGCCACCAGCAGGGTGGACAGGGGGCGCGATAATGGCTACACCTTC,CATSRVDRGRDNGYTF
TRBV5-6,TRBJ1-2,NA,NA,TGTGCCAGCAGATCCCACCGGTCTAACTATGGCTACACCTTC,CASRSHRSNYGYTF
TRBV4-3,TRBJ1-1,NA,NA,TGCGCCAGCAGCCAAGATTCAATTGGCGAATTAGGGGAATCTGAAGCTTTCTTT,CASSQDSIGELGESEAFF
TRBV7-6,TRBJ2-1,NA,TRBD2,TGTGCCAGCAGCACCCGGGAGGGCCCCTACAATGAGCAGTTCTTC,CASSTREGPYNEQFF
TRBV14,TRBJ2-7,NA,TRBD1,TGTGCCAGCAGCCTCCGGACAGGGGGCGTCTACGAGCAGTACTTC,CASSLRTGGVYEQYF
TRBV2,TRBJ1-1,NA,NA,TGTGCCAGCAGCCTCACGAGGGAACGGCCGAACACTGAAGCTTTCTTT,CASSLTRERPNTEAFF
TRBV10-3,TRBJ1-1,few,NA,TGTGCCATCAGTGAAAAGGGAGACACTGAAGCTTTCTTT,CAISEKGDTEAFF
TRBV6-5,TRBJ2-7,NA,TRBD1,TGTGCCAGCAGTTTAGGACAGGGATCCTACGAGCAGTACTTC,CASSLGQGSYEQYF
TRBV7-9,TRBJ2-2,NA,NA,TGTGCCAGCAGCTTAGGTCGGTTGTACCCGGAGCTGTTTTTT,CASSLGRLYPELFF
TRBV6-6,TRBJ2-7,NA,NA,TGTGCCAGCAGTTACCCGTTAGGGGGGGACTACGAGCAGTACTTC,CASSYPLGGDYEQYF
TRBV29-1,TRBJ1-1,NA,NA,TGCAGCGTTGAAGATGGGAGGGGAGGAATGAACACTGAAGCTTTCTTT,CSVEDGRGGMNTEAFF
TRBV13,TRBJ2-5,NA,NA,TGTGCCAGCAGCACCGGGGGGCTAGAGACCCAGTACTTC,CASSTGGLETQYF
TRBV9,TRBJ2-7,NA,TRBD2,TGTGCCAGCAGCGTAGATGGGAGCGGGGCGCTGGGGGAGCAGTACTTC,CASSVDGSGALGEQYF
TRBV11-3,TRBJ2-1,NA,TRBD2,TGTGCCAGCCGACCTGTAGCGGGAGGGCTCGATGAGCAGTTCTTC,CASRPVAGGLDEQFF
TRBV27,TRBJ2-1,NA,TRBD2,TGTGCCAGCCTACCCCGGGAGGGCCCTTACAATGAGCAGTTCTTC,CASLPREGPYNEQFF
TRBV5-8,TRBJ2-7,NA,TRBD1,TGTGCCAGCAGCTATCCGGGACAGGGGGACTCCTACGAGCAGTACTTC,CASSYPGQGDSYEQYF
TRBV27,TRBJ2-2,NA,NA,TGTGCCAGCAGCGGGTACACCGGGGAGCTGTTTTTT,CASSGYTGELFF